This T cell receptor beta chain was retrieved from a study of cytomegalovirus exposure and HLA in healthy donors. Background on the study: Previous work identified 95 million to 120 million unique TCR beta sequences from approximately 190 million T cells.

Trimming at V came to 3 bases and at J to 3 bases, leaving 11 bases not matched to a gene. Germline loops: CDR1 KGHSH, CDR2 LQKENI. The CDR3 extends over 17 amino acids. Notes on the study in general: Indistinguishability led to the exclusion of some V segments, TRBV6-2 and TRBV6-3 included. Most TCR beta V segments were productive about 87% or about 30% of the time in an earlier analysis. Per a later analysis, HLA-associated TCR beta chains showed more clonal expansion than other, equally common TCR beta chains.

In the PCR, 60 Vbeta and 13 Jbeta primers were used. Sequencing used immunoSEQ multiplex PCR; TCRdb keeps in-frame clones, though not all of them. The sample totals around 140,000 clones. With regard to this clone: Its matching antigen is unknown.

Sequenced sample: PBMCs. The chain couples TRBV18 to TRBJ2-1; 7 bases map to TRBD2. The origin of this receptor is a woman aged 40 to 55 in good health and CMV-seropositive. This CDR3 is CASSPELGGGSYNEQFF. CDR3 coding DNA: TGTGCCAGCTCACCCGAGTTGGGCGGGGGAAGCTACAATGAGCAGTTCTTC. Together with reference TRBV18 and TRBJ2-1, the CDR3 gives the full variable domain: NAGVMQNPRHLVRRRGQEARLRCSPMKGHSHVYWYRQLPEEGLKFMVYLQKENIIDESGMPKERFSAEFPKEGPSILRIQQVVRGDSAAYFCASSPELGGGSYNEQFFGPGTRLTVL.